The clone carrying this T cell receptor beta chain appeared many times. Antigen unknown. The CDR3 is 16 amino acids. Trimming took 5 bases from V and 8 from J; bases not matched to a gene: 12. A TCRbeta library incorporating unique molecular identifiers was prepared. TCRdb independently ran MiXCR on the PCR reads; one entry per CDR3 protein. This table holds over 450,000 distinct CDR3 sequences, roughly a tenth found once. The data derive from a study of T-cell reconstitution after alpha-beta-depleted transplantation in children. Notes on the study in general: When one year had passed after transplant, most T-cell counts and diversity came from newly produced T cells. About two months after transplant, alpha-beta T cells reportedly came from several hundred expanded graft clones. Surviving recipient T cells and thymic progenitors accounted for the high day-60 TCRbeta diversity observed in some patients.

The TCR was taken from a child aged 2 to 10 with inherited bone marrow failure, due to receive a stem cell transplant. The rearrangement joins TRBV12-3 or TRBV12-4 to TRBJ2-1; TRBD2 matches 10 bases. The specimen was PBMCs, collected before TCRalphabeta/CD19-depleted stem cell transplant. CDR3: CASSPSSGRALDEQFF. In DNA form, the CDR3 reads TGTGCCAGCAGTCCTTCGAGCGGGAGGGCCCTCGATGAGCAGTTCTTC.